These 12 T cell receptor beta chains originate from one sample sequenced in a study of OX40 agonist ivuxolimab in advanced cancers. Generated by immunoSEQ multiplex PCR, the TCRdb table keeps only in-frame clones and is missing some. The table lists under 40,000 clones, just over 90% of them singletons, with about 4.3% in the top ten. This sample comprised CD4+ or CD8+ T cells sorted from blood, obtained in a trial of the OX40 agonist ivuxolimab. Receptors were obtained from an adult with an advanced solid tumor such as melanoma, head and neck, liver or kidney cancer.

The V and J genes are TRBV7-9 and TRBJ2-7; D remains unclear. Germline assignment: CDR1 SEHNR and CDR2 FQNEAQ (reference sequence). The CDR3 runs 15 residues. The ends were cut back, 5 bases at V and 5 bases at J, with 19 bases in the middle. CDR3 residues: CASSLGTEEWDEQYF. The CDR3 DNA reads TGTGCCAGCAGCCTGGGAACGGAAGAATGGGACGAGCAGTACTTC.

The rearrangement joins TRBV9 to TRBJ2-2; D is undetermined. Germline V gene sequence: CDR1 SGDLS, CDR2 YYNGEE. Trimming pared 6 bases from V and 6 bases from J, leaving 6 bases between. This CDR3 region has 11 residues. This CDR3 is CASTLSGELFF. The CDR3 bases are TGTGCCAGCACCCTCTCCGGGGAGCTGTTTTTT.

The chain couples TRBV6-5 to TRBJ1-4; 8 bases fit TRBD1. The CDR3 has 15 residues. Germline CDR1 and CDR2: MNHEY and SVGAGI. V lost 4 bases, J lost 8 bases, and 9 bases stayed unmatched. CDR3 sequence: CASSLTTGGDEKLFF. The CDR3 DNA is TGTGCCAGCAGTTTAACTACAGGGGGAGACGAAAAACTGTTTTTT.

The chain joins TRBV7-9 to TRBJ2-1; TRBD2 agrees at 12 bases. V lost 5 bases and J lost 7; bases outside the gene matches: 6. Germline V lookup: CDR1 SEHNR, CDR2 FQNEAQ (reference sequence). The CDR3 extends over 15 amino acids. The CDR3 region is CASSGPSGGANEQFF. The DNA for the CDR3 is TGTGCCAGCAGCGGGCCTAGCGGGGGGGCAAATGAGCAGTTCTTC.

This chain connects TRBV9 to TRBJ1-5, with TRBD1 matching 7 bases. The CDR3 is 15 residues long. V was clipped by 0 bases and J by 3 bases; unmatched bases: 3. The V gene's germline CDR1 is SGDLS and CDR2 YYNGEE. The CDR3 bases are TGTGCCAGCAGCGTAGGGGGACAGTTCAATCAGCCCCAGCATTTT. Translation: CASSVGGQFNQPQHF.

V is TRBV28 and J is TRBJ1-3, with TRBD1 as a possible D gene (5 bases). The CDR3 length is 16 residues. The germline CDR1 and CDR2 sequences are MDHEN and SYDVKM. The germline V and J ends were trimmed by 5 bases and 0 bases, with 14 bases remaining between them. In DNA, the CDR3 is TGTGCCAGCAGTCCCCCAGAGGGGAACTCTGGAAACACCATATATTTT. Its translation: CASSPPEGNSGNTIYF.

This chain joins TRBV27 and TRBJ2-7, with TRBD2 identical over 7 bases. V trimming: 2 bases; J trimming: 6 bases; junction bases outside the gene matches: 7. The V gene's germline CDR1 is MNHEY and CDR2 SMNVEV (reference sequence). This CDR3 contains 14 residues. CDR3: CASSLGGGRGEQYF. The CDR3 DNA reads as TGTGCCAGCAGTTTAGGGGGGGGAAGGGGCGAGCAGTACTTC.

The CDR3 DNA reads TGTGCCAGCAGCCCGGGACAGGGCTACGAGCAGTACTTC. This translates into CASSPGQGYEQYF. This chain connects TRBV9 to TRBJ2-7; TRBD1 matches at 9 bases. CDR3 size: 13 residues. From germline, CDR1 is SGDLS and CDR2 YYNGEE. V lost 4 bases and J lost 3; bases outside the gene matches: 2.

The chain joins TRBV15 to TRBJ2-3; TRBD1 matches 7 bases. This CDR3 contains 15 residues. The V segment lost 0 bases and the J segment 1 base; nucleotides outside the gene matches: 1. Germline V lookup: CDR1 LNHNV, CDR2 YYDKDF (reference sequence). The CDR3 DNA reads as TGTGCCACCAGCAGAGATGGGACAGGCACAGATACGCAGTATTTT. Translating it yields CATSRDGTGTDTQYF.

The chain's CDR3 is CATSRYPEGGLDNTEAFF. The CDR3 bases are TGTGCCACCAGCAGATACCCGGAGGGGGGATTGGATAACACTGAAGCTTTCTTT. V gene TRBV15 combines with J gene TRBJ1-1, with D possibly TRBD1 on 6 matching bases. From germline, CDR1 is LNHNV and CDR2 YYDKDF (reference sequence). V dropped 2 bases and J dropped 2 bases, with 21 bases sitting between them. The CDR3 is made up of 18 amino acids.

The chain recombines TRBV7-2 with TRBJ1-2, with no clear D. CDR3 length: 11 residues. The germline gives CDR1 SGHTA, CDR2 FQGNSA. Trimming removed 5 bases at V and 7 bases at J, with 8 bases between. Here the CDR3 reads CASSPRLGYTF. The CDR3 nucleotides read TGTGCCAGCAGCCCCCGGCTTGGCTACACCTTC.

This chain uses TRBV7-2 with TRBJ2-7, with 11 bases aligning to TRBD2. The CDR3 contains 15 residues. Germline V gene lookup returns CDR1 SGHTA and CDR2 FQGNSA. V trimming: 2 bases; J trimming: 6 bases; junction bases outside the gene matches: 6. The CDR3 bases are TGTGCCAGCAGCTTAACAACTAGCGGGAGTTTCGAGCAGTACTTC. Its protein is CASSLTTSGSFEQYF.